This T cell receptor (beta chain) is drawn from a study of regulatory T cells in long-lasting Graves disease (dated by TCRdb to the early 2020s). Looking at the study overall: Patients with newly diagnosed Graves' disease had been on antithyroid drugs for under 3 months. Peripheral blood TCR sequencing and RNA sequencing compared persistent Graves' disease patients with newly diagnosed Graves' disease patients. A total of some 35 samples underwent TCR sequencing: about 13 from persistent and roughly 20 from newly diagnosed Graves' disease patients. The study took place in China and was registered as a clinical trial.

Preparation of the library involved multiplex PCR. The sequencing machine was an Illumina HiSeq 4000. To build TCR beta libraries, CDR3 regions were amplified by Arm-PCR using iRepertoire HTBI primers. PCR products were gel purified before sequencing. The study's processing was this. A total of some 65 TRBV and under 15 TRBJ segments were identified across samples and were used for gene usage analysis of CDR3 amino acid clonotypes. COPE and FqMerger were used to merge the filtered high-quality paired reads into contigs. BLAST was used to align contigs to IMGT TRBV, TRBD and TRBJ reference genes, with CDR3 defined following IMGT. Any clonotype with a frequency above 0.1% was classified as a highly expanded clone. Shannon entropy was used to measure repertoire diversity, and the Gini coefficient was used to measure V-J evenness. A clonotype found in more than one individual was treated as public. TCRdb reprocessing: public reads trimmed at Q25 with fastp, clones called with MiXCR, in-frame beta chains kept. Merged by CDR3 protein, the rows form single entries marked with the most common genes and DNA. In this record, the V and J calls reflect TCRdb's handling and not the investigators' own analysis. This sample holds some 400,000 distinct CDR3 sequences; more than 13% were observed only once. Together, the top ten hold 16% of the sample.

This clonotype has more than one count but fewer than ten. The target of this receptor is not known. Per-nucleotide qualities are absent, and no much larger clonotype sits a single base away. Beyond this particular receptor, the publication reports: A larger number of public clonotypes was shared among persistent patients (over 2,500) than among newly diagnosed patients (roughly 930). The authors acknowledged the small sample size as a limitation that may reduce accuracy. Persistent disease showed preferential use of TRBV28, TRBJ1-2 and TRBJ2-5, whereas newly diagnosed disease favored TRBV20-1 and TRBJ2-1. Only the TCR beta chain was sequenced and analyzed. Because the primary lesion, thyroid tissue, could not be accessed, the study looked at peripheral blood alone. Lower TCR Shannon entropy and fewer highly expanded clones were observed in persistent Graves' disease patients than in newly diagnosed patients, which suggested clonal expansion.

Spanning cysteine to phenylalanine, the CDR3 consists of 14 amino acids. Of all the DNA, just the CDR3 is kept, 42 bases in frame from base 1. The germline V gene encodes CDR1 SGDLS and CDR2 YYNGEE. V gives up 3 bases and J gives up 7 bases, and the segment between their germline ends measures 13 bases. This specimen's time point label, interpreted: newly diagnosed GD, antithyroid drugs for less than 3 months. For both TCR sequencing and RNA sequencing, RNA was extracted from PBMCs using TRIzol. Graves' disease was diagnosed according to American Thyroid Association guidelines. Recruitment of patients was carried out at an endocrinology department in Xi'an, China. From each patient, around 8.3 milliliters of peripheral blood was collected into an EDTA anticoagulant tube. PBMCs were isolated by Ficoll Paque Plus density gradient separation without further T cell sorting. An Agilent 2100 Bioanalyzer and agarose gel were used to check RNA quality, and a NanoDrop 2000 was used to measure RNA concentration.

These data also featured in a second study, about T cells in Graves' hyperthyroidism and ophthalmopathy. From that second study: Graves' hyperthyroidism was defined as stable when no progression to ophthalmopathy occurred over 18 months of follow-up. Hyperthyroidism patients were newly diagnosed, had a disease duration of under 2 months, and were aged 18 to 65 years. The study excluded patients with uncontrolled infections, other autoimmune diseases, pregnancy or lactation. Diagnoses relied on clinical symptoms, serum thyroxine and TRAb, thyroid ultrasound and orbital computed tomography. For the first round of RT-PCR on the TCR CDR3, the HTBI primer set was used together with the Qiagen OneStep RT-PCR kit. Most expanded thyroid clonotypes (frequency above 0.001) were also detected in blood, suggesting blood repertoires may reflect thyroid immune responses. Ophthalmopathy was separated from stable hyperthyroidism by a 13 V-J signature model, with about 88% sensitivity and 81% to 82% specificity obtained in cross-validation and 80%/75% obtained in testing. In validation, the model predicted progression to ophthalmopathy a median of roughly six months before onset, with about 71% sensitivity and more than 72% specificity. TCR V-J signatures able to tell the groups apart were searched for in a discovery cohort of about a hundred patients, of whom roughly 42 had Graves' ophthalmopathy and about 60 had stable Graves' hyperthyroidism. An independent validation cohort of fewer than 20 hyperthyroidism patients and approximately 16 patients who later progressed to ophthalmopathy tested prospective prediction of ophthalmopathy. The 100 discovery patients were divided at random into training and test sets in a 7:3 ratio. In addition, the study compared T-cell repertoires in thyroid tissue and in blood from about 6 Graves' hyperthyroidism patients. After blood sampling, hyperthyroidism patients were treated with methimazole at a starting dose of 30 mg daily, and ophthalmopathy patients were treated with high-dose intravenous methylprednisolone. Libraries were constructed in a second round of multiplex PCR, after which size selection and purification were carried out. Libraries were sequenced paired-end with 100 bp reads on an Illumina HiSeq2000. SOAPnuke was used to process the raw data, throwing out any read that contained adapters or uncalled bases, had a mean Phred below 15, or lacked an exact constant-primer or identifier match. COPE v1.2.5 was used to merge the high-quality paired reads, and each unique nucleotide sequence was defined as a clonotype. Clonotypes were aligned to IMGT TRBV, TRBD and TRBJ reference segments using MiTCR v1.1. The analysis included only V-J combinations with a frequency above 0.0001, which together covered about 99% of the repertoires. A TCS score was defined as the ratio between F50 (clonal expansion) and ExV (chaos), using BLOSUM62-based TCRdist between CDR3 peptides within each V-J. Welch's t-statistics and random forest reduced fewer than 600 V-J features to 10 to 15, which were used in a naive Bayes classifier (R e1071). Sample size was not statistically predetermined, and investigators were not blinded to group allocation. According to the paper, TCR Vbeta CDR3 sequencing was carried out on 135 peripheral blood samples, which came from fewer than 50 ophthalmopathy, 70 to 80 hyperthyroidism and some 17 progressor patients.

The clonotype was recovered from a woman aged 25 to 39 with Graves disease. Donor details come from another sample of the same person, matched by shared clones. The rearrangement combines TRBV9 with TRBJ2-2, with the D gene tentatively TRBD1 or TRBD2, based on 6 matching bases in each. This specimen was peripheral blood mononuclear cells (PBMCs), taken at new diagnosis, from a patient treated with antithyroid drugs. The DNA sequence reads TGTGCCAGCAGCGGTAGCGGAGGGGGCGGGGAGCTGTTTTTT. Its product reads: CASSGSGGGGELFF.